Below, 11 T cell receptor beta chains from the same sample are listed, as sequenced in a study of long-term antiretroviral therapy in people with HIV. Running of the v3.0 immunoSEQ assay took place at survey level. Produced via immunoSEQ multiplex PCR; TCRdb's table is partial and in-frame only. The sample carries about 24,000 clones, around 81% recorded once. The input for sequencing was unsorted PBMCs, taken at the start of antiretroviral therapy, before treatment. The receptors here all came from a woman under 30 with HIV.

V usage is TRBV12-5 and J usage is TRBJ1-1; TRBD1 agrees at 8 bases. CDR3 size: 13 residues. J gave up 5 bases and V 3 bases, and 2 bases lay outside the gene matches. CDR1 and CDR2 (germline): LGHNT, FRNRAP. This chain's CDR3 is CASGLQGGTEAFF. The CDR3, as DNA: TGTGCTAGTGGTTTACAGGGGGGGACTGAAGCTTTCTTT. Filled out from reference TRBV12-5 and TRBJ1-1, the complete variable domain reads DARVTQTPRHKVTEMGQEVTMRCQPILGHNTVFWYRQTMMQGLELLAYFRNRAPLDDSGMPKDRFSAEMPDATLATLKIQPSEPRDSAVYFCASGLQGGTEAFFGQGTRLTVV.

This clone was recorded a few times. The chain couples TRBV27 to TRBJ1-3; D unclear. Germline lookup yields CDR1 MNHEY and CDR2 SMNVEV (reference sequence). Trimming left V 2 bases short and J 6 bases short, with 17 bases between. The CDR3 length is 16 residues. CDR3 DNA sequence: TGTGCCAGCAGTTTACTGCGGGCCCAGACTGAAAACACCATATATTTT. The encoded protein is CASSLLRAQTENTIYF.

V is TRBV18 and J is TRBJ2-3; no firm D call. The CDR3 covers 12 residues. V lost 0 bases and J lost 5, with 3 bases in between. CDR1 and CDR2 from the germline V gene are KGHSH and LQKENI. The CDR3 loop is CASSPPVDTQYF. CDR3 nucleotide sequence: TGTGCCAGCTCACCACCGGTAGATACGCAGTATTTT.

V usage is TRBV2 and J usage is TRBJ2-7, with D possibly matching TRBD2 (5 bases). Trimming took 2 bases from V and 4 from J, leaving 12 bases between them. The CDR3 is 14 residues long. CDR1 is SNHLY and CDR2 is FYNNEI in the germline V gene. In DNA form, the CDR3 reads TGTGCCAGCAGTGAAACCGGGATCGGTTACGAGCAGTACTTC. Translating it yields CASSETGIGYEQYF.

This chain joins TRBV7-9 and TRBJ1-1, with D hard to call. The CDR3 has 11 amino acids. The germline V gene encodes CDR1 SEHNR and CDR2 FQNEAQ (reference sequence). Trimming took 5 bases from V and 5 from J, leaving 6 bases between them. This chain's CDR3 is CASSRVTEAFF. CDR3 sequence (DNA): TGTGCCAGCAGCAGGGTAACTGAAGCTTTCTTT.

The chain recombines TRBV6-5 with TRBJ2-7, with a possible D match to TRBD1 (6 bases). V was shortened by 4 bases and J by 3 bases, with 7 bases between the two germline ends. This CDR3 has 12 amino acids. Germline CDR1 MNHEY, CDR2 SVGAGI. In DNA, the CDR3 is TGTGCCAGCAGTTGGACAGACTACGAGCAGTACTTC. Translation gives CASSWTDYEQYF.

The rearrangement links TRBV5-4 to TRBJ2-7; D remains unclear. Germline CDR1 reads SGHNT; CDR2 reads YYREEE (reference sequence). This CDR3 has 14 amino acids. With 0 bases removed from V and 0 bases from J, the gap between germline ends came to 7 bases. In nucleotides, the CDR3 is TGTGCCAGCAGCTTGGAGACTTACTCCTACGAGCAGTACTTC. It encodes CASSLETYSYEQYF.

This chain uses TRBV2 with TRBJ2-3; no clear D. The ends were cut back, 0 bases at V and 3 bases at J, with 7 bases in the middle. CDR3 length: 14 residues. Per germline, CDR1 SNHLY and CDR2 FYNNEI. The chain's CDR3 is CASSEALLTDTQYF. The CDR3 DNA follows: TGTGCCAGCAGTGAAGCGCTTCTAACAGATACGCAGTATTTT.

This clone was picked up a small number of times. The CDR3 region is CASSDKRGQGYEQYF. In DNA form, the CDR3 reads TGTGCCAGCAGCGACAAGCGGGGACAGGGGTACGAGCAGTACTTC. The genes are TRBV4-2 and TRBJ2-7, with 10 bases aligning to TRBD1. J was trimmed by 4 bases and V by 5 bases; bases with no gene match: 8. This CDR3 is built from 15 residues. Germline V lookup: CDR1 LGHNA, CDR2 YNFKEQ.

The rearrangement joins TRBV5-4 to TRBJ1-3; 7 bases are a match to TRBD1. The J segment lost 2 bases and the V segment lost 4 bases, leaving 6 bases of the junction unmatched. CDR1 is SGHNT and CDR2 is YYREEE in the germline V gene (reference sequence). The CDR3 is 15 amino acids. This CDR3 is CASSPGTVTGNTIYF. For the CDR3, the DNA is TGTGCCAGCAGCCCCGGGACAGTGACTGGAAACACCATATATTTT.

The chain carries TRBV2 and TRBJ2-7; D unresolved. Per the germline V gene, CDR1 is SNHLY and CDR2 is FYNNEI. This CDR3 region has 15 residues. V was trimmed by 7 bases and J by 3 bases, leaving 19 bases between them. Here the CDR3 DNA reads TGTGCCAGCAAGGGCGGCCCTGCCCTTTTCTACGAGCAGTACTTC. Its translation is CASKGGPALFYEQYF.